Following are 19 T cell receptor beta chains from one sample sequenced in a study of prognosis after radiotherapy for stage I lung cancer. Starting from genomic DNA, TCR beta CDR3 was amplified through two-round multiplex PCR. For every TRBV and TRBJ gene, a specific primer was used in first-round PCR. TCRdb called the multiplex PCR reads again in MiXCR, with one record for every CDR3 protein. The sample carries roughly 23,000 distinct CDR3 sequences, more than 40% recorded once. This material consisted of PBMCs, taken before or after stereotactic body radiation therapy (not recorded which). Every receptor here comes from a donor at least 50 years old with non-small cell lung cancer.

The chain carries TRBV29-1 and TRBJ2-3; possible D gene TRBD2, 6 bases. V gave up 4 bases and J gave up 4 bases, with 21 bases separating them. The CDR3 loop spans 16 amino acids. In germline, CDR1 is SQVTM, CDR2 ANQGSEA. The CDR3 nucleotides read TGCAGCGTTGTGGTACCTCGACTAGACGGCCCAGATACGCAGTATTTT. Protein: CSVVVPRLDGPDTQYF.

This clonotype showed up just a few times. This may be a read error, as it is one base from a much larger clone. CDR3 in amino acids: CASSPGDGPVYEQYF. CDR3 coding DNA: TGTGCCAGCAGTCCTGGGGACGGCCCAGTCTACGAGCAGTACTTC. The V and J genes are TRBV2 and TRBJ2-7, with D perhaps being TRBD1 or TRBD2 (5 bases each). V was clipped by 5 bases and J by 3 bases, with 17 bases between them. Germline V lookup: CDR1 SNHLY, CDR2 FYNNEI. The CDR3 has 15 amino acids.

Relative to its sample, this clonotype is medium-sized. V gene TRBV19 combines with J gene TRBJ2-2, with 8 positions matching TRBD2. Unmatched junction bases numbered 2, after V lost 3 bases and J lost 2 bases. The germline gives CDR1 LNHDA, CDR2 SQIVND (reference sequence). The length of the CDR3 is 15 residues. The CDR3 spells CASSISGTNTGELFF. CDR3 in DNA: TGTGCCAGTAGTATTAGCGGGACTAACACCGGGGAGCTGTTTTTT.

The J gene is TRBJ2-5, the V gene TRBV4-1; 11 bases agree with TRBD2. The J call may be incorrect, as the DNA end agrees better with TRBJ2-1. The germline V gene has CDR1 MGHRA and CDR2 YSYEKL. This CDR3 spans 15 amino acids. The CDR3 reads CASIHTSGRGWDQFF. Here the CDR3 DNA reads TGCGCCAGCATCCACACTAGCGGGAGAGGTTGGGATCAGTTCTTC.

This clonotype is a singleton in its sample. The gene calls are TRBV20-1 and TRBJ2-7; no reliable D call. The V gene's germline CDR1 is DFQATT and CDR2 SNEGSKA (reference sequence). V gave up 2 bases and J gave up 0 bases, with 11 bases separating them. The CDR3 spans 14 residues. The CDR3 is CSARFSTTSYEQYF. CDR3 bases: TGCAGTGCTAGATTTAGCACCACCTCCTACGAGCAGTACTTC.

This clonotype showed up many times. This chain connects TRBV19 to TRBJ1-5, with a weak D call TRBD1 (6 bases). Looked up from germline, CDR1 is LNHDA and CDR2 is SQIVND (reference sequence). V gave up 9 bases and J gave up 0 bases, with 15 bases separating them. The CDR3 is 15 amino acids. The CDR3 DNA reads TGTGCCAGCAACTGGGGGCAGGGTAGCAATCAGCCCCAGCATTTT. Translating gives CASNWGQGSNQPQHF.

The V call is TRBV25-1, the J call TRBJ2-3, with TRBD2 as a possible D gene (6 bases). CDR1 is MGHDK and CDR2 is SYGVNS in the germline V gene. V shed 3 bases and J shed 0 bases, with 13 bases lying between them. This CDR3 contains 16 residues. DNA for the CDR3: TGTGCCAGCAGTGAGGCTAGCGTGATGAGCACAGATACGCAGTATTTT. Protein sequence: CASSEASVMSTDTQYF.

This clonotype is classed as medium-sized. CDR3 sequence (DNA): TGTGCCAGTAGTTTAGCAGGGGATAATTCACCCCTCCACTTT. It translates to CASSLAGDNSPLHF. This rearrangement joins TRBV19 to TRBJ1-6, with D possibly TRBD1 on 6 matching bases. Germline V gene data show CDR1 as LNHDA and CDR2 as SQIVND (reference sequence). This CDR3 contains 14 residues. V shed 5 bases and J shed 5 bases, with 10 bases lying between them.

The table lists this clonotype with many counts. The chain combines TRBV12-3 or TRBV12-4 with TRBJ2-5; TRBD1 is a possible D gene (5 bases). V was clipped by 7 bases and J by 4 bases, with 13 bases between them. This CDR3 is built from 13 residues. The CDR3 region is CASTRDSRETQYF. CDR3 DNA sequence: TGTGCCAGCACCAGAGACAGTCGAGAGACCCAGTACTTC.

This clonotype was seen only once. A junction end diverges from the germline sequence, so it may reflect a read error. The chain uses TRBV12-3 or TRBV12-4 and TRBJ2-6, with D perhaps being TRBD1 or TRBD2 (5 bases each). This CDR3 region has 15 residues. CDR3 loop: CASRRHGSGANFLTF. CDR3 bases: TGTGCCAGCAGACGACACGGATCCGGGGCCAACTTCCTGACTTTC.

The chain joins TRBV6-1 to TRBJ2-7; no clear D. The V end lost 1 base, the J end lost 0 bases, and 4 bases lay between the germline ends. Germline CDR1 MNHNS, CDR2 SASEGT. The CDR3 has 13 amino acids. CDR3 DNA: TGTGCCAGCAGTGAAGGGGTCTCCTACGAGCAGTACTTC. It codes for CASSEGVSYEQYF.

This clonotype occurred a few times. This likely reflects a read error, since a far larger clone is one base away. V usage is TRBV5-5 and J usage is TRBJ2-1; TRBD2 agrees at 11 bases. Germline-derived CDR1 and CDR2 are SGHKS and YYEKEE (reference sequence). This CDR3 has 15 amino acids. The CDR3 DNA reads TGTGCCAGCAGCTTCGGGACTAGCGGCTACAATGAGCATTTCTTC. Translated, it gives CASSFGTSGYNEHFF.

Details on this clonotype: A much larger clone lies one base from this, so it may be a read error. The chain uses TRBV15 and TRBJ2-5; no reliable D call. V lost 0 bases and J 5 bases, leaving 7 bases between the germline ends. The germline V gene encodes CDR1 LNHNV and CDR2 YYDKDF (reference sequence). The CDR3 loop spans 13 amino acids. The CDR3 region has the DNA TGTGCCACCAGCAGAGATCAGAGTGAGACCCAGTACTTC. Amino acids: CATSRDQSETQYF.

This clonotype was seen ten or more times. CDR3 protein: CASSQVRGYEQYF. The CDR3 coding sequence is TGTGCCAGCAGCCAAGTGCGGGGGTACGAGCAGTACTTC. The rearrangement links TRBV3-1 to TRBJ2-7, with TRBD2 matching 7 bases. The junction had 1 base not matched to a gene; V was cut back by 1 base and J by 4 bases. Germline V gene lookup returns CDR1 LGHDT and CDR2 YNNKEL (reference sequence). The CDR3 has 13 residues.

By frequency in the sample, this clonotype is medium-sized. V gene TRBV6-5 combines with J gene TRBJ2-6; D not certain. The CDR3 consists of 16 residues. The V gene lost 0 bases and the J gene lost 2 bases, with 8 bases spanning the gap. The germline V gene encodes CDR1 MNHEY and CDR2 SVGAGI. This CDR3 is CASSYSTGTGANVLTF. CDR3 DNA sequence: TGTGCCAGCAGTTACTCGACGGGTACTGGGGCCAACGTCCTGACTTTC.

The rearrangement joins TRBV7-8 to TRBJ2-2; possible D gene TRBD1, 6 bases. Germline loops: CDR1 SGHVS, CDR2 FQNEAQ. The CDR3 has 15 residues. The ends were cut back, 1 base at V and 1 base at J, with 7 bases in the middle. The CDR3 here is CASSLGGQNTGELFF. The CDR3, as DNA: TGTGCCAGCAGCTTAGGGGGACAGAACACCGGGGAGCTGTTTTTT.

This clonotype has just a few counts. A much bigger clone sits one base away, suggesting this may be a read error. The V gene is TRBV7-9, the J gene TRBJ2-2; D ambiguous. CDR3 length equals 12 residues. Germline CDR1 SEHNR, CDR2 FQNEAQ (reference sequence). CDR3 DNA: TGTGCCATCAGCCCAAACACCGGGGAGCTGTTTTTT. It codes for CAISPNTGELFF.

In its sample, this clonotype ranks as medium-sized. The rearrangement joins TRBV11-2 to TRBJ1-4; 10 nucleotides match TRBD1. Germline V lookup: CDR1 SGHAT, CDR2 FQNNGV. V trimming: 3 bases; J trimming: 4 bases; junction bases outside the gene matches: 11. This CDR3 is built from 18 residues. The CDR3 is CASSFETGGVGGNEKLFF. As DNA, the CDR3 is TGTGCCAGCAGCTTTGAGACAGGGGGCGTCGGCGGTAATGAAAAACTGTTTTTT.

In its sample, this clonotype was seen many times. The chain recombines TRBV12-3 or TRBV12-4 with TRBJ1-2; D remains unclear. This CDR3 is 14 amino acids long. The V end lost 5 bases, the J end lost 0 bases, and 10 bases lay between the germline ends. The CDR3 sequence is CASSQGIANYGYTF. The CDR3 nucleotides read TGTGCCAGCAGTCAAGGAATAGCTAACTATGGCTACACCTTC.